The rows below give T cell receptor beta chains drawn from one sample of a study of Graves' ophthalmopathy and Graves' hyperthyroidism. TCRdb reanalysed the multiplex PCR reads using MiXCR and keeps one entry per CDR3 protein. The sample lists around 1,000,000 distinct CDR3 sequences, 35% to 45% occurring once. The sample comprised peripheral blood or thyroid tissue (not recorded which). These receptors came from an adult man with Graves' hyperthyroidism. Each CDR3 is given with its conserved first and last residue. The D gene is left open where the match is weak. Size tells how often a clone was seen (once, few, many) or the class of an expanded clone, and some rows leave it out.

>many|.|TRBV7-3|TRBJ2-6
CASGGGWSGANVLTF
TGTGCCAGCGGTGGTGGCTGGTCTGGGGCCAACGTCCTGACTTTC
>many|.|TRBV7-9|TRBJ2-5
CASRDRDQETQYF
TGTGCCAGCAGGGACCGGGACCAAGAGACCCAGTACTTC
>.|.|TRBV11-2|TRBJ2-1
CASSSIVRLDEQFF
TGTGCCAGCAGCTCGATAGTCCGCCTTGATGAGCAGTTCTTC
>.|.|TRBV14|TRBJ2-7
CASSQGVRARPHEQYF
TGTGCCAGCAGCCAAGGGGTACGGGCCCGACCCCACGAGCAGTACTTC
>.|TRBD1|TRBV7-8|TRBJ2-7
CASNPGQGAYYGQYF
TGTGCCAGCAACCCGGGACAGGGGGCTTACTACGGGCAGTACTTC
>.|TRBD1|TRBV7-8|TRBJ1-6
CASSLHRDRGTNSPLHF
TGTGCCAGCAGCTTGCACCGGGACAGGGGGACGAATTCACCCCTCCACTTT
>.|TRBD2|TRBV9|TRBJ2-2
CASSPGLAGAMRTGELFF
TGTGCCAGCAGCCCGGGACTAGCGGGGGCCATGAGGACCGGGGAGCTGTTTTTT
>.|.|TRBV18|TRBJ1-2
CASSPRSSLQGYGYTF
TGTGCCAGCTCACCAAGATCGAGCCTACAGGGCTATGGCTACACCTTC
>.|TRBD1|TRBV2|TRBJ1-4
CASSKRQGRDEKLFF
TGTGCCAGCAGCAAACGACAGGGAAGGGATGAAAAACTGTTTTTT
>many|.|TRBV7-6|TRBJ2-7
CASSFGGMNEQYF
TGTGCCAGCAGCTTTGGGGGTATGAACGAGCAGTACTTC
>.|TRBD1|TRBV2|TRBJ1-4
CASSQPSGTGVQTNEKLFF
TGTGCCAGCAGCCAACCCTCCGGGACAGGGGTCCAAACTAATGAAAAACTGTTTTTT
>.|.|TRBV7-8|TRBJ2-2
CASSGGWRANTGELFF
TGTGCCAGCAGCGGGGGGTGGAGGGCGAACACCGGGGAGCTGTTTTTT
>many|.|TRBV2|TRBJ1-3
CATIRRRSGNTIYF
TGTGCCACCATTCGAAGACGCTCTGGAAACACCATATATTTT
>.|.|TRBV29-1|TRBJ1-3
CSVVSGDTIYF
TGCAGCGTTGTTTCTGGAGACACCATATATTTT
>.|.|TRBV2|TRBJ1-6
CASSYAVQVTRDSPLHF
TGTGCCAGCAGTTACGCCGTTCAGGTCACTCGCGATTCACCCCTCCACTTT
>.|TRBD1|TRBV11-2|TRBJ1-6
CASSVGGVNSPLHF
TGTGCCAGCAGTGTAGGGGGCGTGAATTCACCCCTCCACTTT
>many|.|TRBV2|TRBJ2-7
CASIEGGRTHEQYF
TGTGCCAGCATCGAAGGTGGGAGGACCCACGAGCAGTACTTC
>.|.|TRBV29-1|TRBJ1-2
CSVGGDGYIF
TGCAGCGTTGGGGGTGATGGCTACATCTTC
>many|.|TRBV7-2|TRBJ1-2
CASSFHRVGGYTF
TGTGCCAGCAGCTTTCACAGGGTGGGAGGCTACACCTTC
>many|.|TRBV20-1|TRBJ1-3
CSARFSGNTIYF
TGCAGTGCTAGGTTCTCTGGAAACACCATATATTTT
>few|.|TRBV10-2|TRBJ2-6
CASSEGQGANVLTF
TGCGCCAGCAGTGAGGGCCAGGGGGCCAACGTCCTGACTTTC
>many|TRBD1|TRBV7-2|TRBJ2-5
CASSLGRGFQETQYF
TGTGCCAGCAGCTTAGGCAGGGGGTTCCAAGAGACCCAGTACTTC
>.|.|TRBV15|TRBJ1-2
CATSSDDMGTYGYTF
TGTGCCACCAGCAGTGATGACATGGGCACCTATGGCTACACCTTC
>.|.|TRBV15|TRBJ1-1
CATSRRSSRRVGTEAFF
TGTGCCACCAGCAGACGCAGTAGCAGGAGGGTAGGCACTGAAGCTTTCTTT
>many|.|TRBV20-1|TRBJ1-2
CSAPGEGRDYGYTF
TGCAGTGCCCCCGGGGAGGGGAGGGACTATGGCTACACCTTC
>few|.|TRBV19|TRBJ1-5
CASSGPISNQPQHF
TGTGCCAGTAGTGGACCGATAAGCAATCAGCCCCAGCATTTT
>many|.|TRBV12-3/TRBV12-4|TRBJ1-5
CASSPLGGGSQPQHF
TGTGCCAGCAGCCCACTCGGGGGTGGGAGTCAGCCCCAGCATTTT
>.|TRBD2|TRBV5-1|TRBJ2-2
CATRRGLAGGPSGELFF
TGTGCCACCAGGAGGGGACTAGCGGGAGGGCCGTCCGGGGAGCTGTTTTTT
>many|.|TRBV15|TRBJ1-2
CATSRDHGTGGYTF
TGTGCCACCAGCAGAGATCACGGGACCGGGGGCTACACCTTC
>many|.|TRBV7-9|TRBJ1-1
CASSLKALNTEAFF
TGTGCCAGCAGCCTAAAAGCGTTAAACACTGAAGCTTTCTTT
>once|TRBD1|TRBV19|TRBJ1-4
CASSIGDSNEKLFF
TGTGCCAGTAGTATTGGGGACAGTAATGAAAAACTGTTTTTT
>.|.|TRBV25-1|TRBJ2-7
CASSPIPRSYEQYF
TGTGCCAGCAGTCCGATCCCCAGGTCCTACGAGCAGTACTTC
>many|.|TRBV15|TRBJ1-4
CATSIQGQSESTNEKLFF
TGTGCCACCTCGATCCAGGGACAATCGGAGTCAACTAATGAAAAACTGTTTTTT
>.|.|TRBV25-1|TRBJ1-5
CASSVVTQLNQPQHF
TGTGCCAGCAGCGTTGTTACCCAGCTTAATCAGCCCCAGCATTTT
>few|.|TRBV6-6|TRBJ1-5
CASSEDNQRPQHF
TGTGCCAGCAGTGAGGACAACCAACGGCCCCAGCATTTT
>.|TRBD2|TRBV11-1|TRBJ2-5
CASRPALAGPLETQYF
TGTGCCAGCAGGCCCGCTCTAGCGGGGCCCTTGGAGACCCAGTACTTC
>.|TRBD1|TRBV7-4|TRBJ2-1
CASSPRTGGCEQFF
TGTGCCAGCAGCCCTCGGACAGGGGGTTGTGAGCAGTTCTTC
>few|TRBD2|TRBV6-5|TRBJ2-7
CASSYSTSGSGWQYF
TGTGCCAGCAGTTACTCGACTAGCGGGAGCGGGTGGCAGTACTTC
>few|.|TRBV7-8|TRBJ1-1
CATDGGRTEAFF
TGTGCCACTGATGGGGGGCGTACTGAAGCTTTCTTT
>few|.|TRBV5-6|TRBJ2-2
CASSPWNRAPGELFF
TGTGCCAGCAGCCCTTGGAACAGGGCCCCCGGGGAGCTGTTTTTT
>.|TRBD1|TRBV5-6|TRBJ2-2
CASSYTQTFGIRTGLETGELFF
TGTGCCAGCAGCTACACCCAAACATTTGGGATTAGGACAGGGCTTGAGACCGGGGAGCTGTTTTTT
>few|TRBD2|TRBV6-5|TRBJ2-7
CASRQTLAGGPYEQYF
TGTGCCAGCAGACAAACACTAGCGGGAGGGCCCTACGAGCAGTACTTC
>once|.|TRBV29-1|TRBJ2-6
CSVAHAGSGANVLTF
TGCAGCGTTGCCCATGCGGGGTCTGGGGCCAACGTCCTGACTTTC
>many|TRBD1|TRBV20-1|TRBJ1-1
CSARMGTGSTEAFF
TGCAGTGCTCGGATGGGGACAGGGAGCACTGAAGCTTTCTTT
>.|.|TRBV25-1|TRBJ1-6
CASRTMSGARNSPLHF
TGTGCCAGCAGGACCATGTCTGGGGCAAGGAATTCACCCCTCCACTTT
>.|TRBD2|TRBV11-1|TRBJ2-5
CASSFPTSGKGSGETQYF
TGTGCCAGCAGTTTCCCGACTAGCGGGAAGGGGTCCGGAGAGACCCAGTACTTC
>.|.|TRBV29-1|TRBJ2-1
CSVVVTSSYNEQFF
TGCAGCGTTGTAGTTACTAGCTCCTACAATGAGCAGTTCTTC
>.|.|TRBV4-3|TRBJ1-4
CASSQDGGVGANEKLFF
TGCGCCAGCAGCCAAGATGGGGGCGTAGGGGCTAATGAAAAACTGTTTTTT
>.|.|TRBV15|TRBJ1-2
CATSASGIGYGYTF
TGTGCCACCAGCGCATCGGGGATCGGCTATGGCTACACCTTC
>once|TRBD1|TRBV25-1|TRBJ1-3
CASSEYGQGNTIYF
TGTGCCAGCAGTGAATACGGACAGGGGAACACCATATATTTT
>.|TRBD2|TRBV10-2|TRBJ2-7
CASSATTSGGTYEQYF
TGCGCCAGCAGTGCTACGACTAGCGGGGGGACCTACGAGCAGTACTTC
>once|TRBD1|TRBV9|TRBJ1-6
CASSVEGASSYNSPLHF
TGTGCCAGCAGCGTAGAGGGGGCGAGCTCCTATAATTCACCCCTCCACTTT
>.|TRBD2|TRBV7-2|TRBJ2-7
CASSLLDRLAGITLPYEQYF
TGTGCCAGCAGCTTATTGGATCGACTAGCGGGGATAACCCTACCCTACGAGCAGTACTTC
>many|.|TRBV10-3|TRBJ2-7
CASSYHDRGSEQYF
TGTGCCAGCAGTTACCACGATCGGGGCTCAGAGCAGTACTTC
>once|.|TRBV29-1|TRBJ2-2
CSVKGLDGGELFF
TGCAGCGTTAAGGGGCTAGACGGCGGGGAGCTGTTTTTT
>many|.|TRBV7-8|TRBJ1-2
CASSYDLYGYTF
TGTGCCAGCAGTTACGATCTCTATGGCTACACCTTC
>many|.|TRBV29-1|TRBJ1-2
CSVAWASDGYTF
TGCAGCGTTGCATGGGCTAGCGATGGCTACACCTTC
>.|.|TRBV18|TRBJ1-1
CASSPGRLGNTEAFF
TGTGCCAGCTCACCGGGACGACTGGGGAACACTGAAGCTTTCTTT
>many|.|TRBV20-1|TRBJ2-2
CSVDGDTGELFF
TGCAGTGTCGACGGTGACACCGGGGAGCTGTTTTTT
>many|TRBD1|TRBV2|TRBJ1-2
CASSEATGNYGYTF
TGTGCCAGCAGTGAAGCGACAGGGAACTATGGCTACACCTTC